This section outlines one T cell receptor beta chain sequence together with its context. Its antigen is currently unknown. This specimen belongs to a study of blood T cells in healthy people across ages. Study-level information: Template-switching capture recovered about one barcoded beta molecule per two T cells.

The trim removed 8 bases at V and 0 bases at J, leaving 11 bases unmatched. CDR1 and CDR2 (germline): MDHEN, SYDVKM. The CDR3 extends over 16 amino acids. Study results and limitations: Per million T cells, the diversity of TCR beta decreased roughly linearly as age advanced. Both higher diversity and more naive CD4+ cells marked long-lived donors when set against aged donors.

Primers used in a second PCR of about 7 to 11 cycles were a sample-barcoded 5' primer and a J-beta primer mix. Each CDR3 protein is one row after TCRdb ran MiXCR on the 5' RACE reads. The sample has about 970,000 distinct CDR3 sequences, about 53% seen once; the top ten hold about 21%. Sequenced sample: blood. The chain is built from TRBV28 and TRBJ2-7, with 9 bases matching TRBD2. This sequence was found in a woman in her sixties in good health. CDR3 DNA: TGTGCCAGCCGATTTCCAAGCGGGGGGATCTCCTACGAGCAGTACTTC. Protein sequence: CASRFPSGGISYEQYF. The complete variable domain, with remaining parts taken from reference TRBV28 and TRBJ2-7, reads DVKVTQSSRYLVKRTGEKVFLECVQDMDHENMFWYRQDPGLGLRLIYFSYDVKMKEKGDIPEGYSVSREKKERFSLILESASTNQTSMYLCASRFPSGGISYEQYFGPGTRLTVT.